This entry is about one TCR beta chain. This sample is drawn from a study of blood T cells in healthy people across ages. Each of the donors had 8 to 10 milliliters of peripheral blood drawn into EDTA-treated Vacutainer tubes. Primed by a sample-barcoded 5' primer and a J-beta primer mix, a second PCR proceeded for 7 to 11 cycles. Each CDR3 protein gets one entry after TCRdb re-called the 5' RACE reads with MiXCR. This sample has hundreds of thousands of distinct CDR3 sequences, with approximately 60% found just once. The trim removed 1 base at V and 7 bases at J, leaving 7 bases unmatched. The CDR3 loop spans 14 amino acids.

The chain uses TRBV12-3 or TRBV12-4 and TRBJ2-7; 7 positions agree with TRBD2. The origin of this receptor is a man in his forties in good health. The sequenced sample was blood. The CDR3 DNA is TGTGCCAGCAGTTTAGTCGCGGGAGTGGGGGAGCAGTACTTC. This gives the protein CASSLVAGVGEQYF.